This TCR beta chain was sequenced in a study of T cells in Graves' hyperthyroidism and ophthalmopathy. For the study at large: Before any treatment, at initial diagnosis, peripheral blood was collected. Overall study results and limits: Appearing also in blood were most of the thyroid clonotypes expanded above 0.001.

This CDR3 contains 19 residues. Losses at the gene ends were 5 bases for V and 1 base for J; bases not matched to a gene: 17. CDR1 and CDR2 (germline): DFQATT, SNEGSKA (reference sequence). Amplification targeted TCR beta CDR3 regions from RNA transcripts. An initial round of RT-PCR targeting the TCR CDR3 relied on the HTBI primer set. TCRdb used MiXCR to reprocess the multiplex PCR reads, holding one entry per CDR3 protein. The profile shows roughly 380,000 distinct CDR3 sequences, roughly 14% of them singletons. With a duration under 2 months, the hyperthyroidism was newly diagnosed in patients aged 18 to 65. A note on this clonotype: Its specificity is not known.

V gene TRBV20-1 combines with J gene TRBJ2-3; TRBD2 agrees at 11 bases. This clonotype was obtained from a man aged 25-45 years with Graves' hyperthyroidism that later progressed to Graves' ophthalmopathy. Sequencing was carried out using blood. For the CDR3, the DNA is TGCAGTGCTCCGTCGGTAGCGGGAGGGCCCGGCAGCGGCACAGATACGCAGTATTTT. It yields the protein CSAPSVAGGPGSGTDTQYF.